Below, 4 T cell receptor beta chains from the same sample are listed, as sequenced in a study of blood T cell repertoires in COVID-19. Using immunoSEQ multiplex PCR, the repertoire was profiled, and TCRdb retains in-frame clones only, with some absent. The sample holds about 200,000 clones, 80% to 95% seen once. Sequenced sample: peripheral blood. These receptors were taken from a man aged 45-65 years with acute or convalescent COVID-19.

The rearrangement links TRBV19 to TRBJ1-6, with D perhaps matching TRBD1 (5 bases). This CDR3 has 17 residues. Trimming stripped 6 bases from V and 2 bases from J, with 17 bases between. Germline values: CDR1 LNHDA, CDR2 SQIVND (reference sequence). CDR3 protein: CASSNPPGRAYNSPLHF. The CDR3 DNA reads TGTGCCAGTAGCAATCCCCCGGGCAGGGCCTATAATTCACCCCTCCACTTT.

J is TRBJ2-1 and V is TRBV15, with 10 bases that match TRBD2. The ends lost 1 base at V and 0 bases at J; junction bases unmatched: 6. The germline V gene encodes CDR1 LNHNV and CDR2 YYDKDF (reference sequence). This CDR3 has 18 residues. Here the CDR3 reads CATSRATSGPPSYNEQFF. CDR3 DNA: TGTGCCACCAGCAGAGCGACTAGCGGGCCCCCCTCCTACAATGAGCAGTTCTTC.

V is TRBV2 and J is TRBJ2-5; D is perhaps TRBD1 (8 bases). CDR1 is SNHLY, CDR2 FYNNEI, per germline. V shed 11 bases and J shed 5 bases, with 18 bases lying between them. This CDR3 comprises 13 residues. The CDR3 sequence is CACNRGGDETQYF. The CDR3 DNA reads TGTGCCTGCAACAGGGGGGGGGACGAGACCCAGTACTTC.

This clone was seen a single time. The rearrangement links TRBV7-2 to TRBJ2-1; 10 bases match TRBD2. The CDR3 extends over 15 amino acids. Trimming took 2 bases from V and 5 from J; bases not matched to a gene: 3. CDR1 is SGHTA, CDR2 FQGNSA, per germline. The CDR3 nucleotides are TGTGCCAGCAGCTTACTACTAGCGGGGAACAATGAGCAGTTCTTC. Protein product: CASSLLLAGNNEQFF. The complete variable domain, with remaining parts taken from reference TRBV7-2 and TRBJ2-1, reads GAGVSQSPSNKVTEKGKDVELRCDPISGHTALYWYRQSLGQGLEFLIYFQGNSAPDKSGLPSDRFSAERTGGSVSTLTIQRTQQEDSAVYLCASSLLLAGNNEQFFGPGTRLTVL.